Listed below are T cell receptor beta chains from one sample, sequenced in a study of cytomegalovirus exposure and HLA in healthy donors. Assay: immunoSEQ multiplex PCR; the TCRdb copy retains only in-frame clones and omits some. This table has approximately 88,000 clones, 55% to 75% appearing once. Sample: PBMCs. The receptors were sampled from a man aged 55 to 70 in good health and CMV-seronegative. Both conserved end residues are part of each CDR3. A D gene is named only where the DNA matches it firmly. A row's size may be missing; if present it is once, few, many or a size class.

V gene	clone size	J gene	D gene	CDR3 DNA	CDR3 protein
TRBV4-2	NA	TRBJ1-5	NA	TGTGCCAGCAGCCAAGACAGGGGCGAGGCCCAGCATTTT	CASSQDRGEAQHF
TRBV10-1	NA	TRBJ2-1	NA	TGCGCCAGCAGTGATGAGGGGGAGACCGTTATGTTCTTC	CASSDEGETVMFF
TRBV14	few	TRBJ1-5	NA	TGTGCCAGCAGCCAAGCTCTCACCGGGCCCCAGCATTTT	CASSQALTGPQHF
TRBV28	few	TRBJ2-3	NA	TGTGTTGTGTTGGGAGATTACGCAGATACGCAGTATTTT	CVVLGDYADTQYF
TRBV2	NA	TRBJ2-5	TRBD1	TGTGCCAGCAGGTGGGACAGCACCCAGTACTTC	CASRWDSTQYF
TRBV20-1	NA	TRBJ1-1	TRBD1	TGCAGTGCCGACAGGGACACTGAAGCTTTCTTT	CSADRDTEAFF
TRBV5-1	few	TRBJ2-5	NA	TGCGCCAGCAGCTGGGAGCTCCGTGAGACCCAGTACTTC	CASSWELRETQYF
TRBV29-1	NA	TRBJ2-3	TRBD2	TGCAGCGTGGACGCGGGAGCCTCAGATACGCAGTATTTT	CSVDAGASDTQYF
TRBV2	few	TRBJ1-4	NA	TGTGCCAGCGTTCCGGGGGGAGATGAAAAACTGTTTTTT	CASVPGGDEKLFF
TRBV19	once	TRBJ2-3	NA	TGTGCCAGTAGTACGGGCTCATGGGGCGCAGATACGCAGTATTTT	CASSTGSWGADTQYF
TRBV6-1	NA	TRBJ1-5	TRBD1	TGTGCCAGCACTGGACAGGAACTCCAGCCCCAGCATTTT	CASTGQELQPQHF
TRBV7-8	NA	TRBJ2-5	NA	TGTGCCAGCAGCGTTCGACTAGAAGAGACCCAGTACTTC	CASSVRLEETQYF
TRBV7-2	NA	TRBJ2-7	NA	TGTGCCAGCAGCTCGGGACACTTTTACGAGCAGTACTTC	CASSSGHFYEQYF
TRBV10-3	NA	TRBJ2-1	TRBD1	TGTGCCATCAGTGCCTCCGGGACAGGGACGTCTAATGAGCAGTTCTTC	CAISASGTGTSNEQFF
TRBV25-1	once	TRBJ1-1	TRBD1	TGTGCCAGCAGTGAGAACAGGGGGGGAGCTTTCTTT	CASSENRGGAFF
TRBV5-1	NA	TRBJ2-1	TRBD1	TGCGCCAGCAGCTCGCCGGACAGGGGGAGTGAGCAGTTCTTC	CASSSPDRGSEQFF
TRBV5-6	NA	TRBJ2-7	NA	TGTGCCAGCAGCTTGGCCGTCGCAGTCTCCTACGAGCAGTACTTC	CASSLAVAVSYEQYF
TRBV7-9	NA	TRBJ1-1	TRBD1	TGTGCCAGCAGCTTAGGCAGGGGGCTTACTGAAGCTTTCTTT	CASSLGRGLTEAFF
TRBV27	NA	TRBJ1-4	NA	TGTGCCAGCAGTTTCCGGGTTACGGGTCTCCTTAATGAAAAACTGTTTTTT	CASSFRVTGLLNEKLFF
TRBV28	few	TRBJ1-1	NA	TGTGCCAGCAGTATTTTCGACACTGAAGCTTTCTTT	CASSIFDTEAFF
TRBV6-5	NA	TRBJ1-2	TRBD1	TGTGCCAGCAGCTTTATGGGACAGGGCTCGTATGGCTACACCTTC	CASSFMGQGSYGYTF
TRBV28	NA	TRBJ1-5	NA	TGTGCCAGCAGTTTACAGGGGAGTCAGCCCCAGCATTTT	CASSLQGSQPQHF
TRBV18	NA	TRBJ1-5	TRBD1	TGTGCCAGCTCACGAGAGGACAGGGGCAATCAGCCCCAGCATTTT	CASSREDRGNQPQHF
TRBV5-6	NA	TRBJ2-5	TRBD1	TGTGCCAGCAACGACCCGACAGGGAAACAGACCCAGTACTTC	CASNDPTGKQTQYF
TRBV30	NA	TRBJ2-3	NA	TGTGCCCGAGGAACCGCTGGGGGGGATACGCAGTATTTT	CARGTAGGDTQYF
TRBV2	NA	TRBJ2-1	TRBD1	TGTGCCAGCAGTGAGACAGGGGGACGTAATGAGCAGTTCTTC	CASSETGGRNEQFF
TRBV6-1	NA	TRBJ2-7	TRBD1	TGTGCCAGCAGTGGACTACAGGGGGGCGAGCAGTACTTC	CASSGLQGGEQYF
TRBV6-4	NA	TRBJ1-2	NA	TGTGCCAGCAGCCGGGAGGTAGGGAGAGGTTCAGACGGCTACACCTTC	CASSREVGRGSDGYTF
TRBV7-9	few	TRBJ1-5	TRBD1	TGTGCCAGCAGCAGGACAGGGGGCAATCAGCCCCAGCATTTT	CASSRTGGNQPQHF
TRBV2	few	TRBJ2-1	NA	TGTGCCAGCAGCCTTAGTCGCAATGAGCAGTTCTTC	CASSLSRNEQFF
TRBV28	once	TRBJ1-5	NA	TGTGCCAGCAGTTGGATTGAAGCAGGGAAGCATTTT	CASSWIEAGKHF